These 26 T cell receptor beta chains were sequenced from one sample in a study of immune heterogeneity within non-small cell lung tumors. At approximately 600 ng per sample, bulk tumor genomic DNA provided the template. From each primary tumor, several far-apart biopsies were obtained during surgery. Enrolled individuals presented with untreated, newly diagnosed non-small cell lung cancer and received curative surgery. TCR beta CDR3 regions came from multiplex PCR with 32 forward V and 13 reverse J primers. One entry per CDR3 protein results from TCRdb running MiXCR on the multiplex PCR reads. This table holds approximately 10,000 distinct CDR3 sequences, less than 20% found once. Sequencing was carried out using lung tumor tissue. These receptors were obtained from a man aged 35 to 55 with non-small cell lung cancer.

This clonotype was seen at least ten times. The gene calls are TRBV18 and TRBJ2-7; TRBD1 is a possible D gene (6 bases). Germline-derived CDR1 and CDR2 are KGHSH and LQKENI. The V and J ends lost 2 bases and 0 bases respectively, with 11 bases between them. CDR3 length equals 15 residues. CDR3 DNA sequence: TGTGCCAGCTCACCATTGGCAGGGGCCTCCTACGAGCAGTACTTC. Its protein product is CASSPLAGASYEQYF.

This chain joins TRBV6-2 or TRBV6-3 and TRBJ2-1; 10 nucleotides align to TRBD2. Germline CDR1 and CDR2: MNHEY and SVGEGT. V lost 9 bases, J lost 0 bases, and 8 bases stayed unmatched. This CDR3 region has 16 residues. The DNA for the CDR3 is TGTGCCAGTGAGACTAGCGGGTCAAGCTCCTACAATGAGCAGTTCTTC. This encodes CASETSGSSSYNEQFF.

The sample holds many counts of this clonotype. The chain uses TRBV11-2 and TRBJ1-1; D not resolved. V shed 3 bases and J shed 6 bases, with 11 bases lying between them. The CDR3 contains 13 residues. Germline V gives CDR1 SGHAT, CDR2 FQNNGV. This CDR3 is CASSLSRRPEAFF. Written as DNA, the CDR3 is TGTGCCAGCAGCTTGTCTAGACGGCCTGAAGCTTTCTTT.

Sample share makes this clonotype medium-sized. This chain connects TRBV27 to TRBJ2-1; 11 nucleotides match TRBD2. V was clipped by 10 bases and J by 8 bases; unmatched bases: 16. The CDR3 runs 16 residues. CDR1 is MNHEY and CDR2 is SMNVEV in the germline V gene (reference sequence). The CDR3 DNA reads TGTGCCACGCAGACTAGCGGGATTAATAATCTCTATGAGCAGTTCTTC. Translated, it gives CATQTSGINNLYEQFF.

Ten or more counts support this clonotype. This chain links TRBV9 with TRBJ2-1, with 8 bases that match TRBD2. CDR3 length: 17 residues. V lost 0 bases to trimming and J lost 7 bases; unmatched junction nucleotides: 12. Germline CDR1 is SGDLS and CDR2 is YYNGEE. The CDR3 spells CASSVGSQSGSRNEQFF. CDR3 coding DNA: TGTGCCAGCAGCGTAGGTTCCCAAAGCGGGAGTCGTAATGAGCAGTTCTTC.

By its share, this clonotype is medium-sized. V is TRBV18 and J is TRBJ2-1; the match to TRBD2 covers 9 bases. This CDR3 is 17 amino acids long. CDR1 KGHSH and CDR2 LQKENI come from the germline V gene. The J segment lost 7 bases and the V segment lost 2 bases, leaving 12 bases of the junction unmatched. Written as DNA, the CDR3 is TGTGCCAGCTCACCATCCCTAGCGGGATCCATAGGGAATGAGCAGTTCTTC. As protein: CASSPSLAGSIGNEQFF.

This clonotype was found once. The chain uses TRBV6-5 and TRBJ1-5; D remains unclear. This CDR3 is built from 13 residues. The V gene lost 0 bases and the J gene lost 6 bases, with 6 bases spanning the gap. Germline values: CDR1 MNHEY, CDR2 SVGAGI. The CDR3 spells CASSYSRSQPQHF. The CDR3 bases are TGTGCCAGCAGTTACTCGCGGTCTCAGCCCCAGCATTTT.

This clonotype has at least ten counts. This rearrangement joins TRBV7-9 to TRBJ2-7, with 7 bases identical to TRBD1. Germline V gives CDR1 SEHNR, CDR2 FQNEAQ (reference sequence). This CDR3 region has 14 residues. J gave up 6 bases and V 5 bases, and 10 bases lay outside the gene matches. As DNA, the CDR3 is TGTGCCAGCAGCCCCCGGGACAGCATATTCGAGCAGTACTTC. Translated, it gives CASSPRDSIFEQYF.

By share of the sample, this clonotype is medium-sized. The V and J genes are TRBV7-9 and TRBJ1-1, with a weak D call TRBD1 (6 bases). Germline CDR1 and CDR2: SEHNR and FQNEAQ (reference sequence). V dropped 1 base and J dropped 1 base, with 10 bases sitting between them. The CDR3 is made up of 15 amino acids. CDR3 in amino acids: CASSLGTGANTEAFF. CDR3 nucleotide sequence: TGTGCCAGCAGCTTAGGTACGGGGGCGAACACTGAAGCTTTCTTT.

By sample share, this clonotype is medium-sized. V is TRBV19 and J is TRBJ1-1; D ambiguous. V was clipped by 6 bases and J by 1 base, with 9 bases between them. Germline CDR1 and CDR2: LNHDA and SQIVND (reference sequence). The CDR3 covers 13 residues. The CDR3 DNA follows: TGTGCCAGTAGCTTATCAGGGAACACTGAAGCTTTCTTT. Protein: CASSLSGNTEAFF.

A note on this clonotype: A much larger clone differs from this one at a single base, so this may be a read error. CDR3 sequence (DNA): TGTGCCAGCAGTTACTCAGGGATCTATCAGCCCCAGCATTTT. Translating it yields CASSYSGIYQPQHF. The V and J genes are TRBV6-6 and TRBJ1-5, with D unclear. This CDR3 is 14 amino acids long. Trimming took 0 bases from V and 5 from J, leaving 8 bases between them. The germline gives CDR1 MNHNY, CDR2 SVGAGI (reference sequence).

Comments on this clonotype: A much larger clone differs from this one at a single base, so this may be a read error. The final CDR3 position lacks the conserved phenylalanine or tryptophan, pointing to a likely read error. V gene TRBV5-1 combines with J gene TRBJ2-3; D perhaps matches TRBD1 (6 bases). The CDR3 is made up of 16 amino acids. The V gene lost 0 bases and the J gene lost 0 bases, with 11 bases spanning the gap. Looked up from germline, CDR1 is SGHRS and CDR2 is YFSETQ. The CDR3, as DNA: TGCGCCAGCAGCTTGGGTATGACAGGTAGCACAGATACGCAGTATTCT. It specifies CASSLGMTGSTDTQYS.

This clonotype is labeled medium-sized. V is TRBV28 and J is TRBJ1-5; D is ambiguous. The V end was cut by 6 bases, the J end by 5 bases, with 17 bases between. CDR1 is MDHEN, CDR2 SYDVKM, per germline. The CDR3 contains 15 residues. The CDR3 bases are TGTGCCAGCAGCCTGTTGTATGTCGTAGATCAGCCCCAGCATTTT. Protein product: CASSLLYVVDQPQHF.

Comments on this clonotype: One end of the junction is discordant with germline, which a read error may explain. V gene TRBV25-1 combines with J gene TRBJ1-6; the D gene is possibly TRBD1 (5 bases). The CDR3 consists of 19 residues. The V gene's germline CDR1 is MGHDK and CDR2 SYGVNS. The CDR3 nucleotides read TGTGCCAGCAGTGTAGGGGCCCTGGGTCTTAGCTCCTATAATTCACCCCTCCCCTTT. The encoded protein is CASSVGALGLSSYNSPLPF.

This clonotype was seen repeatedly, ten times or more. This chain uses TRBV10-2 with TRBJ2-5; unclear D gene. Trimming removed 4 bases from V and 5 bases from J, with 11 bases in between. Germline V CDR1 and CDR2: WSHSY, SAAADI. The CDR3 covers 13 residues. In nucleotides, the CDR3 is TGCGCCAGCAGTGGCATCACCACGGAGACCCAGTACTTC. It encodes CASSGITTETQYF.

The chain combines TRBV4-3 with TRBJ2-1; D call uncertain. The CDR3 contains 15 residues. The germline CDR1 and CDR2 sequences are LGHNA and YSLEER. Trimming left V 0 bases short and J 3 bases short, with 9 bases between. CDR3 residues: CASSQDRASYNEQFF. As DNA, the CDR3 is TGCGCCAGCAGCCAAGATCGGGCTAGCTACAATGAGCAGTTCTTC.

In its sample, this clonotype is medium-sized (0.01 to 0.1%). The rearrangement links TRBV6-1 to TRBJ2-7, with no clear D. Germline assignment: CDR1 MNHNS and CDR2 SASEGT. The CDR3 runs to 13 residues. V gave up 7 bases and J gave up 5 bases, with 15 bases separating them. This CDR3 is CASINLVSNEQYF. The CDR3 bases are TGTGCCAGCATCAACCTTGTGTCAAACGAGCAGTACTTC.

Concerning this clonotype itself: Given a much more abundant clone one base away, this may be a read error. This chain uses TRBV10-3 with TRBJ2-5, with D possibly being TRBD2 (7 bases). The CDR3 is made up of 13 amino acids. The V gene's germline CDR1 is ENHRY and CDR2 SYGVKD. The CDR3 DNA follows: TGTTCCATCAGTGAGGGGGGGGACGAGACCCAGTACTTC. Protein sequence: CSISEGGDETQYF.

The chain links TRBV12-3 or TRBV12-4 to TRBJ1-2, with D possibly being TRBD1 (6 bases). Trimming took 3 bases from V and 8 from J, leaving 13 bases between them. The CDR3 sequence is 13 residues long. The CDR3 DNA sequence: TGTGCCAGCAGTTTCGCAGGGGTGGACGGCTACACCTTC. Translated, it gives CASSFAGVDGYTF.

A remark on this clonotype: A read error may produce the germline difference seen at one junction end. V gene TRBV11-2 combines with J gene TRBJ1-4; a weak D match, TRBD1 (5 bases). There are 15 residues in the CDR3. CDR1 and CDR2 from the germline V gene are SGHAT and FQNNGV. The CDR3 region is CAISLGRVTNEKLFF. The CDR3, as DNA: TGTGCCATCAGCTTAGGCAGGGTCACTAATGAAAAACTATTTTTT.

This clonotype is labeled medium-sized. CDR3 sequence (DNA): TGTGCCAGCAGCTTAGGCCTGGACTATTTAGGTACGTGGCCGGATGCAGATACGCAGTATTTT. Translating it yields CASSLGLDYLGTWPDADTQYF. The V and J genes are TRBV7-2 and TRBJ2-3; TRBD2 might be the D (6 bases). Per germline, CDR1 SGHTA and CDR2 FQGNSA. The germline V and J ends were trimmed by 1 base and 4 bases, with 30 bases remaining between them. The CDR3 length is 21 residues. The full variable domain, its missing parts supplied by reference TRBV7-2 and TRBJ2-3, is GAGVSQSPSNKVTEKGKDVELRCDPISGHTALYWYRQSLGQGLEFLIYFQGNSAPDKSGLPSDRFSAERTGGSVSTLTIQRTQQEDSAVYLCASSLGLDYLGTWPDADTQYFGPGTRLTVL.

Regarding this clonotype: This may be a read error: a much more frequent sequence differs by one nucleotide. This chain connects TRBV3-1 to TRBJ2-1; 8 nucleotides match TRBD2. The germline CDR1 and CDR2 sequences are LGHDT and YNNKEL (reference sequence). This CDR3 has 17 amino acids. The CDR3 is CASSRLESGSWFNKQFF. CDR3 nucleotides: TGTGCCAGCAGCCGTCTAGAGAGCGGGAGTTGGTTCAATAAGCAGTTCTTC.

In its sample, this clonotype is medium-sized. CDR3 in amino acids: CASSLGTSGSGEQYF. DNA for the CDR3: TGTGCCAGCAGTTTAGGGACTAGCGGGAGTGGCGAGCAGTACTTC. The rearrangement joins TRBV28 to TRBJ2-7; 14 nucleotides agree with TRBD2. Germline lookup yields CDR1 MDHEN and CDR2 SYDVKM. CDR3 size: 15 residues. The trim removed 2 bases at V and 6 bases at J, leaving 3 bases unmatched.

This clonotype was seen repeatedly, ten times or more. V is TRBV18 and J is TRBJ2-5, with TRBD2 matching 11 bases. Trimming cost V 5 bases and J 6 bases; bases outside gene matches: 11. This CDR3 contains 16 residues. CDR1 and CDR2 from the germline V gene are KGHSH and LQKENI. In DNA, the CDR3 is TGTGCCAGCTCAGCCCCACTAGCGGGAGTGAGAAAGACCCAGTACTTC. Translating gives CASSAPLAGVRKTQYF. Filled out from reference TRBV18 and TRBJ2-5, the complete variable domain reads NAGVMQNPRHLVRRRGQEARLRCSPMKGHSHVYWYRQLPEEGLKFMVYLQKENIIDESGMPKERFSAEFPKEGPSILRIQQVVRGDSAAYFCASSAPLAGVRKTQYFGPGTRLLVL.

There are many counts of this clonotype. This rearrangement joins TRBV27 to TRBJ2-2, with D possibly being TRBD2 (5 bases). The CDR3 consists of 16 residues. The V end was cut by 10 bases, the J end by 7 bases, with 25 bases between. Germline V gives CDR1 MNHEY, CDR2 SMNVEV (reference sequence). CDR3: CANSKRQVVSGGELFF. In nucleotides, the CDR3 is TGTGCCAACTCTAAGCGGCAGGTGGTTAGTGGCGGGGAGCTGTTTTTT.

This clonotype is medium-sized in the sample. The J gene is TRBJ1-6, the V gene TRBV6-1, with 7 bases lining up with TRBD1. Germline V lookup: CDR1 MNHNS, CDR2 SASEGT. Trimming at V came to 10 bases and at J to 3 bases, leaving 9 bases not matched to a gene. The CDR3 runs 15 residues. The CDR3 is CATTGTDIYNSPLHF. CDR3 nucleotide sequence: TGTGCCACAACCGGGACAGACATCTATAATTCACCCCTCCACTTT.